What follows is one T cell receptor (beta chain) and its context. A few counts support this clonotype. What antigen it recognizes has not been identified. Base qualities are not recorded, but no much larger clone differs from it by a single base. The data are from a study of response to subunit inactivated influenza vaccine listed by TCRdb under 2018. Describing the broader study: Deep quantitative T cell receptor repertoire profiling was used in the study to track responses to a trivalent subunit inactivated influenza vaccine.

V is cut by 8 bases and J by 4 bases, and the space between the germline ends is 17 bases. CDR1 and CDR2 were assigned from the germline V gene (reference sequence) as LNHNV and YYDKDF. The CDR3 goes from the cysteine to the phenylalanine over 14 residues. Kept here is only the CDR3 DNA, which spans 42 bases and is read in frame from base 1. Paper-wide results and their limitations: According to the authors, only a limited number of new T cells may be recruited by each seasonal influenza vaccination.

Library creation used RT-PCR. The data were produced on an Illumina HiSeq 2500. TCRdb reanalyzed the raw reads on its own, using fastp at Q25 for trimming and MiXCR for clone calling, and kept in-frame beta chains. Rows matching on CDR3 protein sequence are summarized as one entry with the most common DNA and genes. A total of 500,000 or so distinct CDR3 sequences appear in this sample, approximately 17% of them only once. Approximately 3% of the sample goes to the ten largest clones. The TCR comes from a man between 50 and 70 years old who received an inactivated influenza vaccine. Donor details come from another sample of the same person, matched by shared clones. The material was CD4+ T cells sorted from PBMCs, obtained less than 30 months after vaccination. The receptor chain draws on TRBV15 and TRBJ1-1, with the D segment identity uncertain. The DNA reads TGTGCCACCCGGGATAGGGTTAGCTCCACTGAAGCTTTCTTT. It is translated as CATRDRVSSTEAFF.